The 20 T cell receptor beta chains below come from one sample, sequenced in a study of tumor-infiltrating lymphocytes in localized non-small cell lung cancer (dated by TCRdb to about 2021). To prepare the library, the immunoSEQ multiplex PCR assay was applied. In its TCRdb copy, this immuneACCESS table keeps in-frame sequences only and misses some clones. Where compared with another copy, unresolved V genes explain less than half of these, and the others have no known cause. In all, the sample holds around 25,000 clones, and about two thirds of those were seen once. The ten largest clones capture 6.3% of the sample. The sample was lung tumor tissue. The receptors were gathered from a human donor with non-small cell lung cancer.

The chain links TRBV5-6 to TRBJ1-2; the match to TRBD1 covers 8 bases. CDR1 and CDR2 (germline): SGHDT, YYEEEE. With 4 bases clipped from V and 7 bases from J, the junction kept 6 bases outside the gene matches. The CDR3 consists of 13 residues. Here the CDR3 reads CASSKTGVFGYTF. In DNA, the CDR3 is TGTGCCAGCAGCAAGACAGGGGTCTTTGGCTACACCTTC.

V usage is TRBV19 and J usage is TRBJ1-2; D uncertain. This CDR3 has 12 amino acids. The V end lost 7 bases, the J end lost 6 bases, and 12 bases lay between the germline ends. Germline values: CDR1 LNHDA, CDR2 SQIVND (reference sequence). The chain's CDR3 is CASTTGLHGYTF. CDR3 sequence (DNA): TGTGCCAGTACCACGGGCCTCCATGGCTACACCTTC.

This chain links TRBV5-4 with TRBJ1-1, with 9 bases fitting TRBD1. The V gene end was trimmed by 4 bases and the J gene end by 3 bases; junction bases not matched to a gene: 4. This CDR3 spans 14 amino acids. In germline, CDR1 is SGHNT, CDR2 YYREEE (reference sequence). The CDR3 loop reads CASSPGTGYTEAFF. In nucleotides, the CDR3 is TGTGCCAGCAGCCCCGGGACAGGGTACACTGAAGCTTTCTTT. Combining the CDR3 with reference TRBV5-4 and TRBJ1-1 gives the whole variable domain ETGVTQSPTHLIKTRGQQVTLRCSSQSGHNTVSWYQQALGQGPQFIFQYYREEENGRGNFPPRFSGLQFPNYSSELNVNALELDDSALYLCASSPGTGYTEAFFGQGTRLTVV.

The gene calls are TRBV11-2 and TRBJ2-5; 10 bases align to TRBD2. The CDR3 length is 17 residues. Per germline, CDR1 SGHAT and CDR2 FQNNGV. Germline trimming cut 1 base from V and 7 bases from J; bases unmatched to any gene: 12. CDR3: CASSLGSSGGPRGTQYF. The CDR3 DNA reads TGTGCCAGCAGCTTAGGGTCTAGCGGGGGCCCAAGGGGGACCCAGTACTTC.

The chain joins TRBV11-3 to TRBJ2-5, with 8 nucleotides matching TRBD2. Germline CDR1 is SGHNT and CDR2 is YENEEA. The CDR3 contains 15 residues. Trimming removed 2 bases from V and 5 bases from J; junction bases left unmatched: 7. The CDR3 region is CASSLRGGVVETQYF. CDR3 coding DNA: TGTGCCAGCAGCTTACGGGGGGGGGTCGTTGAGACCCAGTACTTC.

This chain links TRBV5-8 with TRBJ2-7; D might be TRBD1 (6 bases). Trimming took 3 bases from V and 3 from J, leaving 13 bases between them. CDR3 length: 14 residues. Germline CDR1 and CDR2: SGHTS and YDEGEE. CDR3 in amino acids: CASSWDTLNYEQYF. CDR3 nucleotides: TGTGCCAGCAGCTGGGACACTTTAAACTACGAGCAGTACTTC.

The J gene is TRBJ2-2, the V gene TRBV10-1, with D perhaps TRBD2 (5 bases). The CDR3 loop spans 13 amino acids. V lost 2 bases, J lost 5 bases, and 6 bases lay in between. Germline CDR1 and CDR2: WNHNN and SYGVQD (reference sequence). CDR3 sequence: CASSERETGELFF. For the CDR3, the DNA is TGCGCCAGCAGTGAGCGGGAAACCGGGGAGCTGTTTTTT.

The genes are TRBV2 and TRBJ2-3; TRBD2 matches 7 bases. CDR3 size: 15 residues. CDR1 and CDR2 (germline): SNHLY, FYNNEI. V shed 5 bases, J shed 1 base, and the junction held 6 bases outside the gene matches. CDR3 nucleotides: TGTGCCAGCAGTTTAGGGCTAGCGGGCACAGATACGCAGTATTTT. Amino acids: CASSLGLAGTDTQYF.

This clone came up a few times. The chain employs TRBV12-5 and TRBJ2-1, with D perhaps matching TRBD2 (6 bases). V gave up 5 bases and J gave up 10 bases, with 12 bases separating them. The CDR3 totals 12 residues. Germline assignment: CDR1 LGHNT and CDR2 FRNRAP. CDR3 protein: CASGNPGDEQFF. CDR3 nucleotide sequence: TGTGCTAGTGGTAACCCGGGGGACGAGCAGTTCTTC. Based on the CDR3 plus reference TRBV12-5 and TRBJ2-1, the full variable domain is DARVTQTPRHKVTEMGQEVTMRCQPILGHNTVFWYRQTMMQGLELLAYFRNRAPLDDSGMPKDRFSAEMPDATLATLKIQPSEPRDSAVYFCASGNPGDEQFFGPGTRLTVL.

The chain is built from TRBV6-1 and TRBJ1-2; D unresolved. The CDR3 contains 13 residues. Germline V CDR1 and CDR2: MNHNS, SASEGT. V lost 6 bases to trimming and J lost 7 bases, with 15 bases between them. CDR3 in amino acids: CASSPGILSGYTF. The CDR3 nucleotides read TGTGCCAGCAGCCCCGGGATTCTTAGTGGCTACACCTTC.

The table lists this clone with a few counts. V and J are TRBV7-2 and TRBJ2-5, with TRBD2 identical over 14 bases. V lost 6 bases, J lost 4 bases, and 4 bases stayed unmatched. Germline CDR1 and CDR2: SGHTA and FQGNSA. The CDR3 runs to 15 residues. CDR3 sequence reads: CASSKTSGGAETQYF. CDR3 nucleotides: TGTGCCAGCAGTAAGACTAGCGGGGGGGCAGAGACCCAGTACTTC.

The chain joins TRBV5-4 to TRBJ1-1, with D tentatively TRBD1 (5 bases). CDR1 and CDR2 from the germline V gene are SGHNT and YYREEE (reference sequence). V was shortened by 4 bases and J by 4 bases, with 11 bases between the two germline ends. The CDR3 extends over 13 amino acids. CDR3 amino acids: CASSGALGTEAFF. DNA of the CDR3: TGTGCCAGCAGCGGGGCCCTGGGCACTGAAGCTTTCTTT.

A single count supports this clone. The chain recombines TRBV28 with TRBJ1-4; D is unclear. The V end lost 2 bases, the J end lost 10 bases, and 8 bases lay between the germline ends. There are 12 residues in the CDR3. Germline V gene sequence: CDR1 MDHEN, CDR2 SYDVKM. Here the CDR3 reads CASSLPPGKLFF. CDR3 nucleotide sequence: TGTGCCAGCAGTTTACCCCCGGGAAAACTGTTTTTT.

The chain recombines TRBV10-3 with TRBJ2-3; the match to TRBD1 covers 7 bases. The junction had 8 bases not matched to a gene; V was cut back by 11 bases and J by 3 bases. Germline CDR1 and CDR2: ENHRY and SYGVKD. The CDR3 length is 13 residues. CDR3 bases: TGTGCCGGCCGACAGGGACCAACAGATACGCAGTATTTT. As protein: CAGRQGPTDTQYF.

The chain carries TRBV29-1 and TRBJ1-1, with a possible D match to TRBD1 (5 bases). CDR3 length: 13 residues. Germline V gives CDR1 SQVTM, CDR2 ANQGSEA. The germline V and J ends were trimmed by 6 bases and 1 base, with 12 bases remaining between them. DNA of the CDR3: TGCAGCGTCCGTCTGGGACGGAACACTGAAGCTTTCTTT. It is translated as CSVRLGRNTEAFF.

This sequence joins TRBV19 and TRBJ2-7; 8 bases are a match to TRBD2. The CDR3 is 15 residues long. Germline V CDR1 and CDR2: LNHDA, SQIVND (reference sequence). The ends lost 2 bases at V and 3 bases at J; junction bases unmatched: 6. The CDR3 is CASSILPGGSYEQYF. CDR3 nucleotide sequence: TGTGCCAGTAGTATACTGCCGGGGGGGAGCTACGAGCAGTACTTC.

This sequence joins TRBV30 and TRBJ2-7; D unclear. Germline V gene lookup returns CDR1 GTSNPN and CDR2 SVGIG (reference sequence). CDR3 length: 13 residues. Trimming cost V 5 bases and J 5 bases, with 16 bases left between them. DNA of the CDR3: TGTGCCTGGGGGCGGCTAGTCGCCCACGAGCAGTACTTC. It encodes CAWGRLVAHEQYF.

This clone was seen only a few times. The chain joins TRBV5-1 to TRBJ2-3; TRBD2 agrees at 7 bases. The germline V gene has CDR1 SGHRS and CDR2 YFSETQ. V gave up 1 base and J gave up 6 bases; unmatched junction bases: 5. The CDR3 sequence is 14 residues long. For the CDR3, the DNA is TGCGCCAGCAGCTTGATAGGGGAGGGGGATACGCAGTATTTT. This encodes CASSLIGEGDTQYF.

V is TRBV11-2 and J is TRBJ1-5; D uncertain. Germline-derived CDR1 and CDR2 are SGHAT and FQNNGV. Between the trimmed V and J ends, which lost 8 bases and 0 bases, there was a span of 11 bases. This CDR3 is built from 14 residues. CDR3 protein: CASSGTNSNQPQHF. In nucleotides, the CDR3 is TGTGCCAGCTCGGGTACTAATAGCAATCAGCCCCAGCATTTT.

The chain employs TRBV5-6 and TRBJ1-2, with D maybe TRBD1 (5 bases). Per germline, CDR1 SGHDT and CDR2 YYEEEE. The CDR3 runs to 17 residues. Trimming removed 0 bases at V and 4 bases at J, with 19 bases between. CDR3 sequence (DNA): TGTGCCAGCAGCTTGGACCTTGTTCGGGGGAAAGGCTATGGCTACACCTTC. Residues: CASSLDLVRGKGYGYTF. The full variable domain, rest sourced from reference TRBV5-6 and TRBJ1-2, is DAGVTQSPTHLIKTRGQQVTLRCSPKSGHDTVSWYQQALGQGPQFIFQYYEEEERQRGNFPDRFSGHQFPNYSSELNVNALLLGDSALYLCASSLDLVRGKGYGYTFGSGTRLTVV.